Shown below are 8 T cell receptor beta chains from a single sample sequenced in a study of CXCR3-negative and CXCR3-positive naive CD8 T cells. The authors made the TRB cDNA libraries by 5' RACE using UMI labels. TCRdb reprocessed the 5' RACE reads and stores each CDR3 protein as one record, lacking DNA. This table holds around 140,000 distinct CDR3 sequences. Material: naive CXCR3- CD8+ T cells from blood. This sample's subset: CD45RO-CCR7+CD27+CD95- naive CD8+ T cells lacking CXCR3 (TNR3-). Receptor source: a human donor in good health. Some clones in this sample may be carry-over from other donors' samples.

The V call is TRBV15, the J call TRBJ2-5. The CDR3 runs to 15 residues. Germline V gene sequence: CDR1 LNHNV, CDR2 YYDKDF (reference sequence). The chain's CDR3 is CATSRDEGNQETQYF.

The V call is TRBV12-3 or TRBV12-4, the J call TRBJ1-3. The CDR3 sequence is 14 residues long. The CDR3 spells CASSQSSSGNTIYF.

The chain recombines TRBV12-3 or TRBV12-4 with TRBJ2-7; the TCRdb D gene call, TRBD1, has no DNA to confirm it. The CDR3 has 13 amino acids. The CDR3 reads CASRGSLSYEQYF.

This chain links TRBV12-3 or TRBV12-4 with TRBJ2-1; TCRdb lists TRBD2, though no DNA is available to test this call. The CDR3 spans 15 residues. Here the CDR3 reads CASSSGGGAVNEQFF.

The gene calls are TRBV7-6 and TRBJ2-1; no DNA is available, so the TRBD2 call from TCRdb remains unchecked. This CDR3 is 23 amino acids long. Germline lookup yields CDR1 SGHVS and CDR2 FNYEAQ. CDR3 protein: CASSLEPGTQGPAGLSSYNEQFF.

The chain combines TRBV4-2 with TRBJ2-7; TCRdb returns TRBD2, unconfirmable since there is no DNA. Germline V lookup: CDR1 LGHNA, CDR2 YNFKEQ. The CDR3 is 16 residues long. CDR3 amino acids: CASSQVELAGDYEQYF.

J is TRBJ1-5 and V is TRBV28. The CDR3 consists of 11 residues. The germline CDR1 and CDR2 sequences are MDHEN and SYDVKM. This chain's CDR3 is CASSLTQPQHF.

The J gene is TRBJ2-4, the V gene TRBV4-3; there is no DNA to check the TCRdb D call of TRBD1. The germline V gene has CDR1 LGHNA and CDR2 YSLEER. The length of the CDR3 is 14 residues. The CDR3 loop reads CASSQGKGRDIQYF.